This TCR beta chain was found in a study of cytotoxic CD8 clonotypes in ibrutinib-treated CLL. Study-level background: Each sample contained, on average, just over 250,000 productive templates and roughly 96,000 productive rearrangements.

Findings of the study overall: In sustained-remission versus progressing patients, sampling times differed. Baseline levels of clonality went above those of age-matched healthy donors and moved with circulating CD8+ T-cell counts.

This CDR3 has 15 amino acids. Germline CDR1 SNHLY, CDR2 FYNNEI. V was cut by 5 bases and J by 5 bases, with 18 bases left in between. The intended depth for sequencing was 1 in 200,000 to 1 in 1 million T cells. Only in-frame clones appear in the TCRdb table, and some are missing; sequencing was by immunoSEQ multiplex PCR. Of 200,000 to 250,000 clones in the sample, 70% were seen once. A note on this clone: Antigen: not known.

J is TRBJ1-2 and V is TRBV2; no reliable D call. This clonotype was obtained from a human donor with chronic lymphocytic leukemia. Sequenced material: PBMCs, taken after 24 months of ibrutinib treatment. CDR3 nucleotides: TGTGCCAGCAGTAAATCAGACGGAGCACCTTATGGCTACACCTTC. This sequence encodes CASSKSDGAPYGYTF. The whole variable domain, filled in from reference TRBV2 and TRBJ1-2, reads EPEVTQTPSHQVTQMGQEVILRCVPISNHLYFYWYRQILGQKVEFLVSFYNNEISEKSEIFDDQFSVERPDGSNFTLKIRSTKLEDSAMYFCASSKSDGAPYGYTFGSGTRLTVV.